These 10 T cell receptor beta chains originate from one sample sequenced in a study of blood T cell repertoires in COVID-19. Sequenced by immunoSEQ multiplex PCR; TCRdb stores in-frame clones only, minus some. Among around 200,000 clones, approximately 80% were seen once, and the ten largest hold around 9.2%. Sample: PBMCs or T cells enriched from blood (not recorded which). Receptors originate from a man in his forties or fifties who had recovered from COVID-19.

This clone was counted once. The chain combines TRBV19 with TRBJ1-5, with 9 bases fitting TRBD1. V shed 5 bases and J 1 base; nucleotides not matched to a gene: 3. Germline lookup yields CDR1 LNHDA and CDR2 SQIVND (reference sequence). The CDR3 has 15 amino acids. The CDR3 DNA reads TGTGCCAGTAGTGTGACAGGGGGGAGCAATCAGCCCCAGCATTTT. It specifies CASSVTGGSNQPQHF.

This clone was seen just once. The chain joins TRBV12-3 or TRBV12-4 to TRBJ1-1; 7 positions match TRBD1. V lost 6 bases, J lost 4 bases, and 5 bases stayed unmatched. The CDR3 is 13 amino acids. The CDR3 region is CASSHRGFTEAFF. The CDR3, as DNA: TGTGCCAGCAGCCACAGGGGTTTCACTGAAGCTTTCTTT.

The V and J genes are TRBV6-5 and TRBJ2-5; D not certain. CDR3 length: 15 residues. V lost 0 bases, J lost 1 base, and 9 bases lay in between. Germline CDR1 MNHEY, CDR2 SVGAGI. The CDR3 sequence: CASSYSIALQETQYF. The CDR3 region has the DNA TGTGCCAGCAGTTACTCGATCGCACTCCAAGAGACCCAGTACTTC.

This chain uses TRBV11-2 with TRBJ2-7; 8 positions agree with TRBD2. Germline lookup yields CDR1 SGHAT and CDR2 FQNNGV. The CDR3 is 15 residues long. The V and J ends lost 2 bases and 4 bases, in that order; junction bases with no gene match: 7. CDR3: CASSLLAGGGYEQYF. The CDR3 DNA reads as TGTGCCAGCAGCTTACTGGCGGGGGGCGGGTACGAGCAGTACTTC.

This clone was seen more than once but under ten times. The chain combines TRBV5-1 with TRBJ1-1, with D possibly matching TRBD1 (6 bases). CDR3 size: 17 residues. From germline, CDR1 is SGHRS and CDR2 YFSETQ. V was pared by 3 bases and J by 3 bases, with 21 bases between. The CDR3 loop reads CASSSSRWGGRDTEAFF. The CDR3, as DNA: TGCGCCAGCAGCTCTTCTCGTTGGGGGGGCAGGGACACTGAAGCTTTCTTT. Full variable domain (outside the CDR3, taken from reference TRBV5-1 and TRBJ1-1): KAGVTQTPRYLIKTRGQQVTLSCSPISGHRSVSWYQQTPGQGLQFLFEYFSETQRNKGNFPGRFSGRQFSNSRSEMNVSTLELGDSALYLCASSSSRWGGRDTEAFFGQGTRLTVV.

The CDR3 reads CASRPGTGQYSNQPQHF. Here the CDR3 DNA reads TGTGCCAGCAGGCCAGGTACAGGACAGTATAGCAATCAGCCCCAGCATTTT. V usage is TRBV27 and J usage is TRBJ1-5; D is possibly TRBD1 (6 bases). Germline CDR1 MNHEY, CDR2 SMNVEV (reference sequence). V gave up 6 bases and J gave up 0 bases, with 18 bases separating them. The CDR3 loop spans 17 amino acids.

This clone was counted only a few times. V gene TRBV19 combines with J gene TRBJ1-2, with 9 nucleotides matching TRBD1. This CDR3 spans 15 amino acids. Germline loops: CDR1 LNHDA, CDR2 SQIVND (reference sequence). J gave up 6 bases and V 5 bases, and 10 bases lay outside the gene matches. The CDR3 protein is CASSLLQGARDGYTF. CDR3 nucleotides: TGTGCCAGTAGTCTCCTACAGGGGGCGCGGGATGGCTACACCTTC.

The gene calls are TRBV3-1 (or the pseudogene TRBV3-2) and TRBJ1-3; D unclear. V was cut by 7 bases and J by 2 bases, with 12 bases left in between. CDR3 size: 14 residues. Looked up from germline, CDR1 is LGHDT and CDR2 is YNNKEL (reference sequence). DNA for the CDR3: TGTGCCAGCACCCTCGCGGGAGCTGGAAACACCATATATTTT. Translating it yields CASTLAGAGNTIYF.

In its sample, this clone ranks as medium-sized. The V and J genes are TRBV18 and TRBJ2-3; the D gene is possibly TRBD1 (6 bases). Germline V gene lookup returns CDR1 KGHSH and CDR2 LQKENI. CDR3 length equals 13 residues. Trimming left V 4 bases short and J 3 bases short, with 8 bases between. CDR3 loop: CASSLQGTDTQYF. The DNA of the CDR3 is TGTGCCAGCTCACTGCAGGGGACAGATACGCAGTATTTT.

The chain is built from TRBV6-1 and TRBJ1-6; D remains unclear. Per the germline V gene, CDR1 is MNHNS and CDR2 is SASEGT. Trimming shortened V by 3 bases and J by 0 bases, and 6 bases separated the two germline ends. The CDR3 sequence is 15 residues long. CDR3 residues: CASSDGSSYNSPLHF. The CDR3 bases are TGTGCCAGCAGTGACGGGAGCTCCTATAATTCACCCCTCCACTTT.